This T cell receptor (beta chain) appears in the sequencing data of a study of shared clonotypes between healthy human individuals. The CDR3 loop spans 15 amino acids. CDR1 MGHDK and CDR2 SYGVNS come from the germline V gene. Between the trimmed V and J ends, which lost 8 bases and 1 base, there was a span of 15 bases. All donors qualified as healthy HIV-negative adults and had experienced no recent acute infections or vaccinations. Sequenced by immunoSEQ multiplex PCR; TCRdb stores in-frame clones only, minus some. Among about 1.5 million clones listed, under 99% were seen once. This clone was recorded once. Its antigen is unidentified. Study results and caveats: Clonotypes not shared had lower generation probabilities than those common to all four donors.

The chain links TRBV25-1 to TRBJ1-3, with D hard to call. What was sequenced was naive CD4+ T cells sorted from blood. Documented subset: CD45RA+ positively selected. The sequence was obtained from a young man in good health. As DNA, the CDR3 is TGTGCCAGCCGACGCGTGGTGTATTCTGGAAACACCATATATTTT. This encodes CASRRVVYSGNTIYF.